This T cell receptor beta chain was observed in a study of identical twins. Findings and limits, study-wide: Invariant MAIT and iNKT cells could partly confound zero-insertion analyses.

The sample holds a few counts of this clonotype. Its antigen is not known. V was pared by 3 bases and J by 4 bases, with 9 bases between. The CDR3 length is 14 residues. Germline V gene data show CDR1 as KGHDR and CDR2 as SFDVKD. A universal primer site came from template switching; cDNA carried unique molecular identifiers. TCRdb passed the 5' RACE reads through MiXCR, listing each CDR3 protein once. This table has 450,000 to 600,000 distinct CDR3 sequences, 20% to 25% appearing once. The sample was also linked to a second study, of yellow fever vaccine responses in identical twins. As reported in that work: It has been reported that, in twins, the vaccine T cell response seemed partly convergent and partly personalized.

V is TRBV24-1 and J is TRBJ1-5; D is undetermined. This receptor was taken from a woman aged 18-29 years in good health. Sequencing was carried out using CD4+ T cells sorted from blood. CDR3 sequence reads: CATSDGGFNQPQHF. The CDR3, as DNA: TGTGCCACCAGTGATGGCGGATTTAATCAGCCCCAGCATTTT.